This entry is about one T cell receptor beta chain. The data were obtained in a study of blood T cell repertoires in COVID-19. Germline-derived CDR1 and CDR2 are SGHNT and YYREEE (reference sequence). CDR3 length equals 16 residues. Unmatched junction bases numbered 9, after V lost 6 bases and J lost 1 base. Some clones are missing from TCRdb's copy, which holds only in-frame ones; the method was immunoSEQ multiplex PCR. In the table there are 300,000 to 350,000 clones, about 90% of which are singletons. This chain connects TRBV5-4 to TRBJ2-2; 7 bases fit TRBD2. This sequence was found in a woman in her 30s who had been exposed to COVID-19. Material for sequencing was PBMCs or T cells enriched from blood (not recorded which). CDR3 bases: TGTGCCAGCACCCCCTGGAGCGGGGTGAACACCGGGGAGCTGTTTTTT. Its translation is CASTPWSGVNTGELFF. Complete variable domain (other parts from reference TRBV5-4 and TRBJ2-2): ETGVTQSPTHLIKTRGQQVTLRCSSQSGHNTVSWYQQALGQGPQFIFQYYREEENGRGNFPPRFSGLQFPNYSSELNVNALELDDSALYLCASTPWSGVNTGELFFGEGSRLTVL.